What follows are 26 T cell receptor beta chains derived from one specimen sequenced in a study of blood T cell repertoires in COVID-19. The method was immunoSEQ multiplex PCR; TCRdb's version includes in-frame clones alone and lacks a portion of them. The data hold approximately 150,000 clones, with roughly 84% observed a single time. The specimen was peripheral blood. The receptors were gathered from a man between 60 and 75 years old with acute or convalescent COVID-19.

The chain carries TRBV6-5 and TRBJ1-1, with 7 bases identical to TRBD1. V shed 2 bases and J 3 bases; nucleotides not matched to a gene: 6. This CDR3 spans 15 amino acids. Germline V CDR1 and CDR2: MNHEY, SVGAGI. This CDR3 is CASSYARQGDTEAFF. The CDR3 bases are TGTGCCAGCAGTTACGCCAGACAGGGCGACACTGAAGCTTTCTTT.

This chain joins TRBV5-6 and TRBJ1-4; 11 nucleotides match TRBD1. CDR1 SGHDT and CDR2 YYEEEE come from the germline V gene. The CDR3 has 15 amino acids. With V trimmed by 4 bases and J by 6 bases, 5 bases remained unmatched. CDR3 sequence: CASSVPGQGDEKLFF. The DNA for the CDR3 is TGTGCCAGCAGCGTCCCGGGACAGGGGGATGAAAAACTGTTTTTT.

The chain is built from TRBV29-1 and TRBJ2-7; TRBD1 agrees at 11 bases. Germline CDR1 is SQVTM and CDR2 is ANQGSEA. This CDR3 region has 14 residues. Trimming cost V 4 bases and J 3 bases; bases outside gene matches: 5. For the CDR3, the DNA is TGCAGCGTTGTAGGGACAGGGGGTATCTACGAGCAGTACTTC. Its protein product is CSVVGTGGIYEQYF.

The CDR3 nucleotides read TGTGCCAGCAGTATCGTCGCAGGGTCTGGAAACACCATATATTTT. Translated: CASSIVAGSGNTIYF. The V and J genes are TRBV6-5 and TRBJ1-3, with a possible D match to TRBD1 (5 bases). The ends were cut back, 5 bases at V and 1 base at J, with 12 bases in the middle. CDR3 length: 15 amino acids. CDR1 and CDR2 (germline): MNHEY, SVGAGI.

The CDR3 DNA reads TGTGCCACCAGTGTCCCAACAGGGAGGGACAATGAGCAGTTCTTC. As protein: CATSVPTGRDNEQFF. V is TRBV24-1 and J is TRBJ2-1, with a weak D call TRBD2 (7 bases). Germline lookup yields CDR1 KGHDR and CDR2 SFDVKD. This CDR3 has 15 residues. The V and J ends lost 5 bases and 5 bases respectively, with 15 bases between them.

The chain employs TRBV19 and TRBJ1-4; no definite D call. The V gene lost 6 bases and the J gene lost 5 bases, with 4 bases spanning the gap. Germline CDR1 is LNHDA and CDR2 is SQIVND (reference sequence). The CDR3 spans 11 residues. The CDR3 reads CASRENEKLFF. Written as DNA, the CDR3 is TGTGCCAGTAGGGAGAATGAAAAACTGTTTTTT.

The CDR3 DNA reads TGTGCCAGCAGCTTGAGGCGACTAGCGGGGGAGACCCAGTACTTC. It is translated as CASSLRRLAGETQYF. The chain is built from TRBV5-6 and TRBJ2-5; 11 bases align to TRBD2. The CDR3 is 15 amino acids. Germline V gene sequence: CDR1 SGHDT, CDR2 YYEEEE. The J segment lost 5 bases and the V segment lost 1 base, leaving 4 bases of the junction unmatched. Full variable domain (missing parts from reference TRBV5-6 and TRBJ2-5): DAGVTQSPTHLIKTRGQQVTLRCSPKSGHDTVSWYQQALGQGPQFIFQYYEEEERQRGNFPDRFSGHQFPNYSSELNVNALLLGDSALYLCASSLRRLAGETQYFGPGTRLLVL.

This chain joins TRBV6-5 and TRBJ2-5; 8 bases agree with TRBD1. Germline trimming cut 9 bases from V and 4 bases from J; bases unmatched to any gene: 4. The length of the CDR3 is 12 residues. CDR1 and CDR2 from the germline V gene are MNHEY and SVGAGI. CDR3: CASYDRGETQYF. CDR3 nucleotides: TGTGCCAGTTACGACAGGGGAGAGACCCAGTACTTC.

This clone was counted only a few times. The genes are TRBV3-1 (or the pseudogene TRBV3-2) and TRBJ2-7; the match to TRBD1 covers 9 bases. CDR1 LGHDT and CDR2 YNNKEL come from the germline V gene (reference sequence). This CDR3 has 14 amino acids. J was trimmed by 0 bases and V by 6 bases; bases with no gene match: 3. CDR3 in amino acids: CASRRTGASYEQYF. CDR3 DNA sequence: TGTGCCAGCAGACGGACAGGGGCCTCCTACGAGCAGTACTTC.

The genes are TRBV27 and TRBJ1-2, with TRBD1 matching over 11 bases. V lost 4 bases, J lost 0 bases, and 13 bases stayed unmatched. Germline CDR1 is MNHEY and CDR2 is SMNVEV (reference sequence). CDR3 length: 19 amino acids. The CDR3 DNA is TGTGCCAGCAGTTCCATCCCCGGGACAGGGGGATTAGCTAACTATGGCTACACCTTC. This sequence encodes CASSSIPGTGGLANYGYTF.

This clone is a singleton in its sample. The chain uses TRBV9 and TRBJ1-3; a possible D gene is TRBD1 (6 bases). The CDR3 spans 15 residues. Trimming pared 0 bases from V and 2 bases from J, leaving 9 bases between. Germline V gene sequence: CDR1 SGDLS, CDR2 YYNGEE. This CDR3 reads CASSVARTAGNTIYF. CDR3 DNA: TGTGCCAGCAGCGTAGCGCGGACAGCTGGAAACACCATATATTTT.

This sequence joins TRBV7-9 and TRBJ2-5, with 7 bases fitting TRBD2. The CDR3 sequence is 14 residues long. J lost 4 bases, V lost 5 bases, and 7 bases had no gene match. The germline V gene encodes CDR1 SEHNR and CDR2 FQNEAQ (reference sequence). The CDR3 nucleotides read TGTGCCAGCAGCCTCCTGGCTAGCGGAGAGACCCAGTACTTC. This gives the protein CASSLLASGETQYF.

This clone appeared once. The gene calls are TRBV6-6 and TRBJ2-7; 9 nucleotides line up with TRBD1. The CDR3 length is 15 residues. Trimming removed 8 bases from V and 1 base from J; junction bases left unmatched: 9. The germline gives CDR1 MNHNY, CDR2 SVGAGI (reference sequence). DNA for the CDR3: TGTGCCAGCTTGATCGGACAGGGGATTTCCTACGAGCAGTACTTC. Its protein product is CASLIGQGISYEQYF.

The CDR3 nucleotides are TGCGCCAGCAGCCGTGGACAGGGGGTAAACACCATATATTTT. Amino acid sequence: CASSRGQGVNTIYF. The chain joins TRBV5-1 to TRBJ1-3; 10 bases are shared with TRBD1. The J segment lost 6 bases and the V segment lost 4 bases, leaving 4 bases of the junction unmatched. The length of the CDR3 is 14 residues. CDR1 and CDR2 (germline): SGHRS, YFSETQ.

The chain uses TRBV30 and TRBJ2-1; TRBD2 matches 11 bases. CDR3 length: 13 amino acids. Trimming cost V 1 base and J 10 bases; bases outside gene matches: 3. The V gene's germline CDR1 is GTSNPN and CDR2 SVGIG (reference sequence). The CDR3 sequence: CAWSDLAGGEQFF. In nucleotides, the CDR3 is TGTGCCTGGAGTGACCTAGCGGGAGGCGAGCAGTTCTTC.

V and J are TRBV20-1 and TRBJ1-2; D perhaps matches TRBD1 (5 bases). Germline V gene sequence: CDR1 DFQATT, CDR2 SNEGSKA (reference sequence). V was trimmed by 3 bases and J by 5 bases, leaving 19 bases between them. CDR3 length: 15 residues. The CDR3 DNA sequence: TGCAGTGCTAGTTTTGTATCCAGGGACTCATATGGCTACACCTTC. Residues: CSASFVSRDSYGYTF.

Of note for this clone: Other nucleotide sequences from this sample produce the same CDR3. This chain connects TRBV5-6 to TRBJ1-1; 7 bases align to TRBD1. This CDR3 is 14 amino acids long. Germline trimming cut 1 base from V and 4 bases from J; bases unmatched to any gene: 4. Germline V gives CDR1 SGHDT, CDR2 YYEEEE. The CDR3 nucleotides read TGTGCCAGCAGCTTGAGGGACAGAGGCACTGAAGCTTTCTTT. Amino acid sequence: CASSLRDRGTEAFF.

The J gene is TRBJ1-3, the V gene TRBV24-1; D is undetermined. Trimming pared 2 bases from V and 2 bases from J, leaving 9 bases between. This CDR3 region has 15 residues. The germline gives CDR1 KGHDR, CDR2 SFDVKD. The CDR3 sequence is CATSDSVGTGNTIYF. The CDR3 coding sequence is TGTGCCACCAGTGATTCGGTCGGGACTGGAAACACCATATATTTT.

The CDR3 spells CASSLGPQGNTEAFF. CDR3 DNA: TGTGCCAGCAGCTTAGGCCCACAGGGGAACACTGAAGCTTTCTTT. The chain uses TRBV7-6 and TRBJ1-1; D perhaps matches TRBD1 (6 bases). CDR1 is SGHVS, CDR2 FNYEAQ, per germline. The CDR3 runs to 15 residues. Trimming stripped 1 base from V and 1 base from J, with 10 bases between. The full variable domain, in which reference TRBV7-6 and TRBJ1-1 provide the parts outside the CDR3, is GAGVSQSPRYKVTKRGQDVALRCDPISGHVSLYWYRQALGQGPEFLTYFNYEAQQDKSGLPNDRFSAERPEGSISTLTIQRTEQRDSAMYRCASSLGPQGNTEAFFGQGTRLTVV.

This clone was observed a few times. As DNA, the CDR3 is TGCGCCAGCAGCGGAACACCACAGGGGGCTCGTGGCTACACCTTC. Protein: CASSGTPQGARGYTF. The J gene is TRBJ1-2, the V gene TRBV5-1, with 9 bases lining up with TRBD1. After removal of 4 bases from V and 7 bases from J, the junction contained 11 bases not matched to a gene. The CDR3 totals 15 residues. The germline V gene has CDR1 SGHRS and CDR2 YFSETQ.

This chain joins TRBV6-5 and TRBJ2-5, with D unresolved. Trimming pared 5 bases from V and 2 bases from J, leaving 12 bases between. Looked up from germline, CDR1 is MNHEY and CDR2 is SVGAGI. The CDR3 has 14 amino acids. CDR3 bases: TGTGCCAGCAGTCAGAACACCGAACAAGAGACCCAGTACTTC. This gives the protein CASSQNTEQETQYF.

The chain has TRBV3-1 (or the pseudogene TRBV3-2) and TRBJ1-6, with D possibly matching TRBD1 (5 bases). The CDR3 is 14 residues long. Trimming shortened V by 4 bases and J by 10 bases, and 14 bases separated the two germline ends. Germline V gene sequence: CDR1 LGHDT, CDR2 YNNKEL (reference sequence). The CDR3 DNA is TGTGCCAGCAGCCCGACCTCGGGGGGATCACCCCTCCACTTT. Translation gives CASSPTSGGSPLHF.

The rearrangement joins TRBV10-2 to TRBJ1-6; D call uncertain. Germline V gives CDR1 WSHSY, CDR2 SAAADI. This CDR3 is built from 14 residues. Trimming stripped 4 bases from V and 0 bases from J, with 4 bases between. CDR3 in amino acids: CASSASSYNSPLHF. CDR3 nucleotide sequence: TGCGCCAGCAGTGCGAGCTCCTATAATTCACCCCTCCACTTT.

V gene TRBV5-1 combines with J gene TRBJ2-3; TRBD2 aligns across 8 bases. Germline values: CDR1 SGHRS, CDR2 YFSETQ. V was pared by 1 base and J by 8 bases, with 6 bases of the junction left unmatched. This CDR3 has 14 amino acids. The CDR3 region is CASSLTSGGATQYF. CDR3 sequence (DNA): TGCGCCAGCAGCTTGACTAGCGGTGGGGCTACGCAGTATTTT. Combining the CDR3 with reference TRBV5-1 and TRBJ2-3 gives the whole variable domain KAGVTQTPRYLIKTRGQQVTLSCSPISGHRSVSWYQQTPGQGLQFLFEYFSETQRNKGNFPGRFSGRQFSNSRSEMNVSTLELGDSALYLCASSLTSGGATQYFGPGTRLTVL.

This clone was observed a few times. The chain recombines TRBV19 with TRBJ2-1, with a weak D call TRBD1 (6 bases). V dropped 5 bases and J dropped 8 bases, with 16 bases sitting between them. The CDR3 contains 14 residues. Germline CDR1 is LNHDA and CDR2 is SQIVND (reference sequence). CDR3 in amino acids: CASSLGTSLDEQFF. CDR3 DNA: TGTGCCAGTAGTCTCGGGACAAGTCTCGATGAGCAGTTCTTC.

The chain couples TRBV27 to TRBJ1-2; 7 bases agree with TRBD1. V trimming: 5 bases; J trimming: 4 bases; junction bases outside the gene matches: 4. The CDR3 has 13 amino acids. Germline V CDR1 and CDR2: MNHEY, SMNVEV (reference sequence). The CDR3: CASSEQGFYGYTF. In DNA, the CDR3 is TGTGCCAGCAGTGAACAGGGGTTCTATGGCTACACCTTC.